Each of the 6 T cell receptor beta chains below was sequenced from the same sample in a study of cytomegalovirus exposure and HLA in healthy donors. Primers for the PCR totalled 60 Vbeta and 13 Jbeta. Sequenced by immunoSEQ multiplex PCR; TCRdb stores in-frame clones only, minus some. The sample yields over 100,000 clones, around 8.5% seen once. Sequencing used PBMCs. The receptors were gathered from a man in his forties in good health and CMV-seronegative.

This clone was recorded a few times. The sample carries other DNA sequences with the same CDR3. This chain links TRBV27 with TRBJ2-2; 10 bases match TRBD2. This CDR3 contains 19 residues. Germline CDR1 reads MNHEY; CDR2 reads SMNVEV (reference sequence). J gave up 1 base and V 0 bases, and 8 bases lay outside the gene matches. In DNA, the CDR3 is TGTGCCAGCAGTTTATCGTCGCGGGCTAGCGGGGGGAACACCGGGGAGCTGTTTTTT. Protein product: CASSLSSRASGGNTGELFF.

This clone has just a few counts. The chain has TRBV19 and TRBJ1-1, with 9 bases identical to TRBD1. The ends lost 5 bases at V and 4 bases at J; junction bases unmatched: 5. This CDR3 has 14 amino acids. The germline V gene encodes CDR1 LNHDA and CDR2 SQIVND (reference sequence). Here the CDR3 DNA reads TGTGCCAGTAGTCCCCGGGACAGGGTCACTGAAGCTTTCTTT. Its translation: CASSPRDRVTEAFF.

This clone was recorded a few times. This rearrangement joins TRBV7-9 to TRBJ1-2; perhaps TRBD1 as D (6 bases). V lost 4 bases to trimming and J lost 2 bases, with 11 bases between them. The CDR3 consists of 14 residues. Per germline, CDR1 SEHNR and CDR2 FQNEAQ (reference sequence). DNA of the CDR3: TGTGCCAGCAGCTACGGACAGTTAAACTATGGCTACACCTTC. As protein: CASSYGQLNYGYTF. Full variable domain (rest looked up from reference TRBV7-9 and TRBJ1-2): DTGVSQNPRHKITKRGQNVTFRCDPISEHNRLYWYRQTLGQGPEFLTYFQNEAQLEKSRLLSDRFSAERPKGSFSTLEIQRTEQGDSAMYLCASSYGQLNYGYTFGSGTRLTVV.

This clone was counted a few times. The rearrangement joins TRBV7-6 to TRBJ1-4; 8 nucleotides line up with TRBD1. With 5 bases clipped from V and 5 bases from J, the junction kept 10 bases outside the gene matches. The germline V gene encodes CDR1 SGHVS and CDR2 FNYEAQ. The CDR3 loop spans 16 amino acids. In DNA, the CDR3 is TGTGCCAGCAGCCCCAGGGGGCGCAGGGAGAATGAAAAACTGTTTTTT. This gives the protein CASSPRGRRENEKLFF.

The chain is built from TRBV5-5 and TRBJ2-5; TRBD1 is a possible D gene (6 bases). CDR1 is SGHKS and CDR2 is YYEKEE in the germline V gene (reference sequence). The V end was cut by 2 bases, the J end by 5 bases, with 16 bases between. The CDR3 spans 15 residues. The CDR3 DNA sequence: TGTGCCAGCAGCTTACTACAGGGAGAGTATGAGACCCAGTACTTC. Translation gives CASSLLQGEYETQYF.

This clone has just a few counts. This rearrangement joins TRBV12-5 to TRBJ2-5; D is uncertain. The last part of the DNA fits TRBJ2-7 better; the J call may be wrong. Per the germline V gene, CDR1 is LGHNT and CDR2 is FRNRAP. The CDR3 is 11 residues long. In DNA, the CDR3 is TGTGCTAGTGGTTTGGTACGCGAGCAGTACTTC. Its protein product is CASGLVREQYF.